This section outlines one T cell receptor (beta chain) sequence together with its context. This clonotype was picked up many times. Which antigen it targets is not known. No quality values exist for individual bases; no much larger clone is one base distant. Taken with the paper, the label for time point translates to: newly diagnosed GD, antithyroid drugs for less than 3 months. For both TCR sequencing and RNA sequencing, RNA was extracted from PBMCs using TRIzol. The diagnosis of Graves' disease followed American Thyroid Association guidelines. Patients were recruited from an endocrinology department in Xi'an, China. Each patient gave 7 to 9.5 milliliters of peripheral blood, collected in an EDTA anticoagulant tube. Ficoll Paque Plus density gradient separation was used to isolate PBMCs, and no further T cell sorting was performed. An Agilent 2100 Bioanalyzer and agarose gel were used to check RNA quality, and a NanoDrop 2000 was used to measure RNA concentration.

Receptors were amplified or captured by multiplex PCR. The reads were generated on an Illumina HiSeq 4000. TCR beta libraries were built with iRepertoire HTBI primers and Arm-PCR amplification of CDR3 regions. Before sequencing, the PCR products went through gel purification. For the original study's pipeline: Gene usage analysis of CDR3 amino acid clonotypes relied on the 55 to 80 TRBV and 15 or so TRBJ segments identified across samples. Filtered high-quality paired reads were merged into contigs using COPE and FqMerger. BLAST was used to align contigs to the IMGT TRBV, TRBD and TRBJ reference genes, and CDR3 was defined following IMGT. Any clonotype with a frequency above 0.1% was classified as a highly expanded clone. Shannon entropy was used to measure repertoire diversity, and the Gini coefficient was used to measure V-J evenness. Clonotypes shared by more than one individual were considered public. TCRdb passed the public sequencing reads through fastp at Q25 and MiXCR, retaining productive beta sequences. CDR3 protein duplicates are merged, each entry listing the most common genes and DNA. Clone size and V and J calls follow TCRdb, not the original study. Here the sample has a few hundred thousand distinct CDR3 sequences; 12% to 15% occur a single time. The ten largest make up approximately 17% of the sample.

V loses 3 bases of germline sequence and J loses 3 bases, and the interval between the two ends is 6 bases. Reading the germline V gene gives CDR1 MNHNS and CDR2 SASEGT. There are 12 amino acids in the CDR3, from cysteine to phenylalanine inclusive. Of the read, only the CDR3 DNA is kept; its 36 bases are in frame from base 1. The sample belongs to a study of regulatory T cells in long-lasting Graves disease (dated by TCRdb to 2020 to 2023). Concerning the study at large: Newly diagnosed Graves' disease patients had taken antithyroid drugs for less than 3 months. TCR sequencing covered some 13 persistent and about 20 newly diagnosed Graves' disease patients, around 33 samples in total. Peripheral blood TCR sequencing and RNA sequencing compared persistent Graves' disease patients with newly diagnosed Graves' disease patients. The study was conducted in China and was registered as a clinical trial.

What the study reported, not specific to this receptor: Lower TCR Shannon entropy and fewer highly expanded clones were observed in persistent Graves' disease patients than in newly diagnosed patients, which suggested clonal expansion. Only the TCR beta chain was sequenced and analyzed. The study examined only peripheral blood because the primary lesion, thyroid tissue, could not be accessed. TRBV28, TRBJ1-2 and TRBJ2-5 were preferentially used in persistent disease, while TRBV20-1 and TRBJ2-1 were favored in newly diagnosed disease. Patients with persistent disease shared more public clonotypes (about 2,700) than newly diagnosed patients did (about 1,000). As a limitation, the authors acknowledged that the small sample size may reduce accuracy.

The sample was also reused in another study, on T cells in Graves' hyperthyroidism and ophthalmopathy. Looking at the second paper: Stable Graves' hyperthyroidism was defined as no progression to ophthalmopathy during 18 months of follow-up. Hyperthyroidism patients were newly diagnosed, with disease duration under 2 months, and aged 18 to 65 years. The study excluded patients with uncontrolled infections, other autoimmune diseases, pregnancy or lactation. Clinical symptoms, serum thyroxine and TRAb, thyroid ultrasound, and orbital computed tomography formed the basis for the diagnoses. A first-round RT-PCR of the TCR CDR3 used the HTBI primer set with the Qiagen OneStep RT-PCR kit. Most expanded thyroid clonotypes (frequency above 0.001) were also found in blood, which suggests that blood repertoires may mirror thyroid immune responses. A 13 V-J signature model separated ophthalmopathy from stable hyperthyroidism, with just over 85% sensitivity and approximately 81% specificity in cross-validation and 80%/75% in testing. During validation, the model predicted progression to ophthalmopathy a median of approximately 7 months ahead of onset, with 60% to 71% sensitivity and about 75% specificity. A discovery cohort of around 100 patients, about 43 with Graves' ophthalmopathy and approximately 57 with stable Graves' hyperthyroidism, was used to find distinguishing TCR V-J signatures. Prospective prediction of ophthalmopathy was tested in an independent validation cohort consisting of some 18 hyperthyroidism patients and around 16 patients who later progressed to ophthalmopathy. The roughly 90 discovery patients were divided at random into training and test sets in a 7:3 ratio. The study also compared thyroid tissue and blood T-cell repertoires from several Graves' hyperthyroidism patients. Following sampling, methimazole starting at 30 mg daily was given to hyperthyroidism patients, and high-dose intravenous methylprednisolone was given to ophthalmopathy patients. Libraries were constructed in a second round of multiplex PCR, after which size selection and purification were carried out. Libraries were sequenced paired-end with 100 bp reads on an Illumina HiSeq2000. Raw data were processed with SOAPnuke, discarding reads with adapters, uncalled bases, mean Phred below 15, or no exact constant-primer or identifier match. COPE v1.2.5 was used to merge the high-quality paired reads, and each unique nucleotide sequence was defined as a clonotype. MiTCR v1.1 was used to align the clonotypes against IMGT TRBV, TRBD and TRBJ reference segments. The analysis included only V-J combinations with a frequency above 0.0001, which together covered more than 99% of the repertoires. A TCS score was defined as the ratio of F50 (clonal expansion) to E x V (chaos), with BLOSUM62-based TCRdist applied between CDR3 peptides within each V-J. Welch's t-statistics and random forest reduced 450 to 600 V-J features to roughly 13, which were used in a naive Bayes classifier (R e1071). Sample size was not statistically predetermined, and blinding of investigators to group allocation was not performed. According to the paper, TCR Vbeta CDR3 sequencing was carried out on over 130 peripheral blood samples, which came from 40 to 45 ophthalmopathy, around 74 hyperthyroidism and approximately 17 progressor patients.

The chain is encoded by TRBV6-1 joined to TRBJ2-7; the D gene cannot be resolved reliably. Sequencing used peripheral blood mononuclear cells (PBMCs), obtained at new diagnosis, from a patient treated with antithyroid drugs. The TCR sequence derives from a woman in her 50s with Graves disease. Donor details come from another sample of the same person, matched by shared clones. CDR3 sequence: CASSDPYYEQYF. The sequence in DNA is TGTGCCAGCAGTGACCCGTACTACGAGCAGTACTTC.